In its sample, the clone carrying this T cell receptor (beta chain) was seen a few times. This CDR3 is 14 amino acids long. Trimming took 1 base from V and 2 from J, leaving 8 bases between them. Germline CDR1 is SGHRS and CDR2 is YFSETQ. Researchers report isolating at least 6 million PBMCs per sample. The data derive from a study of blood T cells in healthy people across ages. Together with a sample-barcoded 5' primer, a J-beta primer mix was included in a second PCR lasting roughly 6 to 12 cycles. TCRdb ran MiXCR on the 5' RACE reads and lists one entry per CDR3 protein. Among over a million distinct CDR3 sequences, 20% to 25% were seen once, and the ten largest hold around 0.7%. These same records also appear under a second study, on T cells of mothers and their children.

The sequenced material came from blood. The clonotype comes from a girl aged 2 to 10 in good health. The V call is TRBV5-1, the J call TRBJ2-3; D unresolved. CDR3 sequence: CASSLFSTTDTQYF. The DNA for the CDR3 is TGCGCCAGCAGCTTGTTTTCTACCACAGATACGCAGTATTTT.